The source of this T cell receptor (beta chain) is a study of post-analysis software for immune sequencing data. Background on the study: Included courses were relapsing-remitting and secondary progressive multiple sclerosis; progressive-relapsing multiple sclerosis was also included.

With regard to this clonotype: Its matching antigen is unknown. With a much larger clone just one base away, this may be a read error.

The CDR3 runs 13 residues. In germline, CDR1 is DFQATT, CDR2 SNEGSKA (reference sequence). The authors incorporated unique molecular identifiers into the TCR beta cDNA libraries. From around 0.96 to 9.9 million T cells, roughly 540,000 cDNA molecules were obtained. TCRdb re-analysed the PCR reads in MiXCR, keeping a single row per CDR3 protein. The repertoire holds 700,000 to 800,000 distinct CDR3 sequences, roughly 29% seen once, with around 0.55% in the top ten. Study observations and caveats: Pronounced co-clustering by F measure was evident among identically batched samples. The normalized Chao1 diversity of multiple sclerosis patients was significantly lower than that of controls. Compared with controls, patients had more of about 5 TRBV segments, including TRBV5-6, TRBV5-1 and TRBV20-1.

Input material: blood. The receptor comes from a girl under 18 with multiple sclerosis. J is TRBJ1-2 and V is TRBV20-1, with 7 bases fitting TRBD1. The CDR3 loop reads CSARGTANYGHTF. The CDR3 nucleotides are TGCAGTGCTAGGGGGACAGCTAACTATGGCCACACCTTC.